This TCR beta chain was captured in a study of cytomegalovirus exposure and HLA in healthy donors (dated by TCRdb to 2016 to 2017). Regarding the study in general: In an earlier analysis of under 600 of the donors, 250 to 350 Gb of sequence data and 90 million to 120 million unique TCR beta sequences from about 179 million T cells were reported. HLA typing covered class I and class II loci at four-digit resolution. An earlier analysis of 587 of the donors used high-throughput TCR beta sequencing to judge whether each TCR beta V gene segment behaved as functional or pseudogenic. A separate validation cohort of 90 to 150 different subjects was used in addition to the roughly 700-subject first cohort. A later genetic analysis used genome-wide SNP genotypes for about three fifths of the roughly 700 donors, treating that subset as a discovery cohort. The study used immunosequencing to profile the T cell repertoires of about 670 subjects and linked those repertoires to cytomegalovirus serostatus. Every repertoire in the discovery cohort had been generated on one and the same sequencing platform. To predict cytomegalovirus infection status, the study combined high-throughput TCR immunosequencing, statistical association of individual TCRs with disease status, and machine learning. Rather than drawing on any new phenotypic data, the later analysis identified candidate immune exposures from TCR beta sequences and the way those sequences occurred across donors. Donor age, sex, ethnicity and CMV serostatus were collected together with the repertoire data. The study was designed to test whether signatures of past pathogen exposure could be identified by cataloging public T cell receptors. Across under 500 genotyped donors of the cohort, an average of approximately 240,000 unique TCR beta nucleotide sequences per donor were sequenced, and 15% to 20% of those sequences were non-productive. Four or five DR-DQ haplotypes were treated as single units for association and clustering because of strong linkage in the cohort. About 300 gigabases of sequencing data and approximately 85 million unique TCR sequences were included in an early release covering about 700 HLA-typed donors. The genetic ancestry cluster associated with self-reported Caucasian donors included around four fifths of the roughly 390 genotyped donors. The number of typed donors differed by locus: roughly 620-640 for A, B, C, DRB1 and DQB1; approximately 540 for DQA1; about 600 for DPA1; and around 490 for DPB1. A later analysis re-examined previously published TCR beta repertoires from 610 or so donors and added high-resolution HLA genotyping to investigate patterns of TCR occurrence.

In regard to this clone: The antigen it recognizes is unknown. No clone much larger than this one lies a single base away; base qualities are absent.

Overall study results and their limits: The study listed over 150 TCR beta chains as associated with cytomegalovirus. The authors suggested that the approach could potentially be generalized to other disease states and immunological phenotypes. Most TCR sequences were observed very rarely across donors, whereas some public TCRs were present in many individuals. The cohort was sequenced for TCR beta chains only, and without alpha or paired-chain data the features that could be detected were limited. At a false discovery rate of 0.05, a later analysis linked about 17,000 TCR beta sequences to specific HLA alleles. A later analysis found that most CMV-associated TCR beta chains appeared HLA-restricted, with HLA associations seemingly driven largely by CMV exposure. According to a later analysis, parvovirus B19, influenza, CMV and Epstein-Barr virus appeared linked to several top co-occurrence clusters. An association between a missense DCLRE1C variant and V-gene and J-gene trimming of TCR beta chains was found in a later genetic analysis and replicated in an independent cohort. A cluster of highly shared sequence variants was judged likely to be a technical artifact of the sequencing pipeline. In both the original and validation cohorts, the classifier was reported to diagnose cytomegalovirus status with high specificity and sensitivity. Compared with equally common non-associated chains, HLA-associated TCR beta chains in a later analysis were more clonally expanded and had lower generation probabilities. HLA typing was unavailable for some donors at each locus, so association tests used only the typed subset. A few of the identified cytomegalovirus-associated TCR beta chains were confirmed in vitro to be specific for cytomegalovirus antigens. For the cohort, immune exposure information was limited to CMV serostatus. Correlated functional status among segregating V segments might reflect linkage disequilibrium, but an unknown experimental factor could not be ruled out. Broadly in line with IMGT annotations, most TCR beta V segments showed up in productive rearrangements about 87% or about 30% of the time in an earlier analysis of 587 of the donors. Some IMGT-functional V segments, including TRBV6-2 and TRBV6-3, could not be distinguished by the 87-base-pair reads and were therefore excluded. When HLA alleles, especially DR and DQ, strongly co-occurred, attributing TCR associations to individual alleles was difficult. Compared with the roughly 670-donor mean, donors in an Asian-associated ancestry cluster had fewer N-insertions in productive TCRs, according to a later genetic analysis. Presence/absence analyses assumed roughly uniform sequencing depth across donors, an assumption that may not hold. A further reported finding was that TCR beta sequences accurately predicted the HLA-A and HLA-B alleles for most subjects in the first cohort. Because counts were too low, roughly 18 rarely observed V segments, including chromosome 9 orphons, were left out of the earlier analysis of over 550 of the donors. In a later analysis, TCR association rates were found to vary across HLA loci, with the most associated TCRs seen for DRB1 alleles and the fewest for HLA-C alleles.

The V end loses 4 bases and the J end loses 7 bases, and a stretch of 4 bases separates them. The CDR3, cysteine through phenylalanine, is 10 amino acids long. Here the CDR3 DNA is all that survives: 30 bases in frame from base 1. Sequences LNHDA (CDR1) and SQIVND (CDR2) are obtained from the germline V gene (reference sequence). In total, approximately 700 healthy bone marrow donors made up the cohort. All cohort members were sampled while nominally healthy, although unrecorded immune exposures were likely present. The donor was CMV seronegative and belonged to the group of several hundred seronegative cohort members. Each donor provided a peripheral blood sample, and peripheral blood mononuclear cells were used for TCR beta sequencing. The Qiagen DNeasy Blood Extraction Kit was used to extract genomic DNA from the blood cell samples. Library method: the immunoSEQ multiplex PCR assay. For the multiplex PCR, a mixture combining 60 forward primers for TCR Vbeta segments and 13 reverse primers for TCR Jbeta segments was used. Amplification of the CDR3 region of rearranged TCR beta genes was performed with a multiplex PCR assay on genomic DNA. The amplified TCR beta libraries were sequenced on the Illumina HiSeq System as 87-base-pair reads. Turning to the authors' computational methods: In a later analysis, roughly 80 million unique TCR beta chains were counted across the 500 to 850 repertoires, and roughly 11 million of these chains were shared by at least two donors. Raw reads were error-corrected and collapsed into unique sequences with a nearest-neighbor algorithm that merged closely related sequences to remove PCR and sequencing errors. V, D and J gene segments were assigned by aligning CDR3 sequences to IMGT reference sequences. For a sequence to be retained, a match of at least six nucleotides to both a V gene segment and a J gene segment was required. A rearrangement was called productive if the CDR3 had no stop codons and remained in frame with V and J, and every other rearrangement was called non-productive. Following IMGT convention, CDR3 was defined as the stretch from the second conserved V-encoded cysteine to the conserved J-encoded phenylalanine. In an earlier analysis of around 600 of the donors, sequences lacking an unambiguous match to a single V gene segment were excluded. An earlier analysis of several hundred of the donors called V segments functional above 56.7% productive rearrangements and segregating when the between-donor standard deviation exceeded 5%. A statistical classification framework was built for diagnosing cytomegalovirus status from the catalog of TCR beta chain sequences. In a later analysis, V and J genes were assigned by comparing TCR nucleotide sequences against IMGT/GENE-DB human TR gene sequences. The TCRdist pipeline was used in a later analysis to assign CDR3 sequences and most-parsimonious VDJ recombination scenarios. In a later analysis, each TCR beta chain was defined by its CDR3 amino acid sequence together with its V-gene family, and reads lacking a unique V-gene family were excluded. To address suspected cross-contamination and a sequencing artifact, a later analysis removed roughly 580 highly shared, low-generation-probability nucleotide sequences. In a later analysis, a clonal expansion index was calculated for each public chain from normalized within-repertoire ranks of inferred template counts. A later analysis computed generation probabilities with a VDJ recombination model fitted to out-of-frame rearrangements, and checked the results against IGoR. In a later analysis, hypergeometric tests were used to score TCR-TCR, TCR-HLA and TCR-CMV co-occurrence, with a repertoire-size bias correction applied to TCR pairs. In a later analysis, false discovery rates were estimated by permuting HLA or CMV assignments 20 times. A later analysis grouped co-occurring TCRs with DBSCAN, adding TCRdist sequence similarity when clustering within HLA-allele-positive subsets. Repertoires with fewer than 30,000 or more than 120,000 public chains, plus five repertoires with anomalous nucleotide sharing, were excluded from co-occurrence clustering. This is the immuneACCESS table as TCRdb keeps it, with only in-frame sequences that have V and J called. A part of the clones is gone; compared with another copy, unresolved V genes explain less than half, and the rest is unexplained. V, J and clone size reflect that table, while D and trimming were determined from the DNA. The sample includes 200,000 to 250,000 clones, with around 80% observed a single time. The ten top clones hold less than 20% of the sample.

The V and J segments used are TRBV19 and TRBJ1-1; the D gene identity is not certain. The sequence was obtained from a man in his forties in good health and CMV-seronegative. Sequencing was done on a sample of PBMCs. This receptor carries the CDR3 CASSNGEAFF. In nucleotide form, the sequence is TGTGCCAGTAGTAACGGTGAAGCTTTCTTT.